A selection of T cell receptor beta chains follows, all from one sample in a study of T cell changes during pregnancy in multiple sclerosis. Assay used: immunoSEQ multiplex PCR; TCRdb lists only in-frame clones, some missing. The data contain around 86,000 clones, roughly 93% of them singletons. Sample: peripheral blood, taken in the first trimester of pregnancy. The receptors stem from a female donor with multiple sclerosis, enrolled in a pregnancy study. Both conserved end residues are part of each CDR3. A D gene is named only where the DNA matches it firmly. Only some rows state a clone size, as once, few, many or a class for expanded clones.

V	J	size	D	DNA	CDR3
TRBV5-1	TRBJ2-5	NA	NA	TGCGCCAGCAGCCCGAGTCCTCTACGGGAGACCCAGTACTTC	CASSPSPLRETQYF
TRBV2	TRBJ1-2	NA	NA	TGTGCCAGCAGAGCGTCTACTAACTATGGCTACACCTTC	CASRASTNYGYTF
TRBV2	TRBJ1-6	NA	NA	TGTGCCAGCAGTAATTGGGGCCAGGATTCACCCCTCCACTTT	CASSNWGQDSPLHF
TRBV7-3	TRBJ1-2	NA	NA	TGTGCCAGCAGCTTAAATTTTCGGGGAGGCTACACCTTC	CASSLNFRGGYTF
TRBV2	TRBJ2-1	NA	TRBD2	TGTGCCAGCAGTGAAAGCAGCGGGAGCGCAAATGAGCAGTTCTTC	CASSESSGSANEQFF
TRBV6-1	TRBJ1-4	NA	NA	TGTGCCAGCAGTGAAGCGCAGCGGGGAAAACTGTTTTTT	CASSEAQRGKLFF
TRBV2	TRBJ1-1	NA	NA	TGTGCCAGCAGGTACACAGGGGAAGCTTTCTTT	CASRYTGEAFF
TRBV28	TRBJ2-1	NA	TRBD2	TGTGCCAGCAGTCTCGGACTAGCGGGAGACTACAATGAGCAGTTCTTC	CASSLGLAGDYNEQFF
TRBV29-1	TRBJ2-1	once	TRBD2	TGCTGGGCTAGCGGGGGGGGCCCTGATGAGCAGTTCTTC	CWASGGGPDEQFF
TRBV11-3	TRBJ2-2	NA	NA	TGTGCCAGCAGCCCCCAACAGGGAAGAGGGGAGCTGTTTTTT	CASSPQQGRGELFF
TRBV28	TRBJ2-7	once	NA	TGTGCCAGCCGAAAACAGGGCTCCCACGAGCAGTACTTC	CASRKQGSHEQYF
TRBV9	TRBJ1-1	NA	NA	TGTGCCAGCAGCCATCACTTGAACACTGAAGCTTTCTTT	CASSHHLNTEAFF
TRBV7-9	TRBJ1-6	once	TRBD1	TGTGCCAGCAGCTTAGGACAGGGTTTTAATTCACCCCTCCACTTT	CASSLGQGFNSPLHF
TRBV25-1	TRBJ2-7	NA	NA	TGTGCCAGCAGTGAATCCGTCCTAGGTCTGTACTTC	CASSESVLGLYF
TRBV5-1	TRBJ2-7	NA	TRBD1	TGCGCCAGCCGAAGGGGACAGGGGAATAGCGGGCAGTACTTC	CASRRGQGNSGQYF